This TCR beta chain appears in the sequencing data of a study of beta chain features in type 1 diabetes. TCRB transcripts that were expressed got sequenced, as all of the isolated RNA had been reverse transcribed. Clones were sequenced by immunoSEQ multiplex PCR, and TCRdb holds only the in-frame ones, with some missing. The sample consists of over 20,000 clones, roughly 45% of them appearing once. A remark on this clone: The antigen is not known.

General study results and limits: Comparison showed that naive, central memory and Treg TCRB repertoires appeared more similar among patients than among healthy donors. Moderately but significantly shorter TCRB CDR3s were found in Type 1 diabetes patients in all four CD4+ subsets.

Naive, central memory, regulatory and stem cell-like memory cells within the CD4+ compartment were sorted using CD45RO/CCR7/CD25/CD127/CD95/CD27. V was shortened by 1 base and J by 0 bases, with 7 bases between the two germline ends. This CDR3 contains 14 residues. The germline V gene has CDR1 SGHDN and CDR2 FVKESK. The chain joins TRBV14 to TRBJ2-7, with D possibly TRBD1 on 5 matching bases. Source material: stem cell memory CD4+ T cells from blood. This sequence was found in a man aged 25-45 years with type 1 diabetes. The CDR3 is CASSQGQGSYEQYF. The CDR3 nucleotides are TGTGCCAGCAGCCAAGGTCAGGGCTCCTACGAGCAGTACTTC.